This T cell receptor (beta chain) was identified in a study of beta chain features in type 1 diabetes. Whole-study context: The patients were much like the healthy donors in age, gender and cell yields.

The investigators reverse transcribed all of the isolated RNA, so they sequenced expressed TCRB transcripts. The data were produced by immunoSEQ multiplex PCR, yet TCRdb's version contains in-frame clones alone and is incomplete. The repertoire holds 430,000 or so clones, with over 10% as singletons. This clone was detected a few times. What it binds is not known. Study-wide results and caveats: For patients and controls alike, PCR might favor shorter templates to the same degree. Patients with type 1 diabetes carried fewer insertions and had more deletions at their VDJ junctions.

Germline V gives CDR1 KGHSH, CDR2 LQKENI. The CDR3 totals 11 residues. Trimming removed 4 bases at V and 9 bases at J, with 9 bases between. The TCR sequence derives from a woman younger than 35 in good health. The chain uses TRBV18 and TRBJ1-1; D perhaps matches TRBD1 (5 bases). Input material: naive CD4+ T cells from blood. The CDR3 bases are TGTGCCAGCTCACAGACAGAACAAGCTTTCTTT. Translation: CASSQTEQAFF. The full variable domain, completed using reference TRBV18 and TRBJ1-1, is NAGVMQNPRHLVRRRGQEARLRCSPMKGHSHVYWYRQLPEEGLKFMVYLQKENIIDESGMPKERFSAEFPKEGPSILRIQQVVRGDSAAYFCASSQTEQAFFGQGTRLTVV.